The 22 T cell receptor beta chains below come from one sample, sequenced in a study of regulatory T cells in long-lasting Graves disease (dated by TCRdb to about 2021). Library method: multiplex PCR. For sequencing, an Illumina HiSeq 4000 was employed. TCR beta libraries were built with iRepertoire HTBI primers and Arm-PCR amplification of CDR3 regions. Clones were called with MiXCR by TCRdb after fastp trimmed the public reads at Q25, and only in-frame beta chains were retained. One record per CDR3 amino acid sequence lists the most common genes and DNA. The sample yields under 400,000 distinct CDR3 sequences; 15% to 20% were counted once. The ten largest clones represent approximately 30% of the sample. In light of the paper, this sample's time point label describes: newly diagnosed GD, antithyroid drugs for less than 3 months. For both TCR sequencing and RNA sequencing, RNA was extracted from PBMCs using TRIzol.

A further study also used this sample, focusing on T cells in Graves' hyperthyroidism and ophthalmopathy.

The sample in question was peripheral blood mononuclear cells (PBMCs), obtained at new diagnosis, from a patient treated with antithyroid drugs. Receptors were obtained from a man aged 40-49 years with Graves disease. Donor details come from another sample of the same person, matched by shared clones.

This clonotype was detected a few times. The chain links TRBV9 to TRBJ1-1; 8 positions match TRBD1. Germline assignment: CDR1 SGDLS and CDR2 YYNGEE. This CDR3 contains 13 residues. Trimming removed 3 bases from V and 6 bases from J; junction bases left unmatched: 4. This CDR3 reads CASSADRGAEAFF. DNA for the CDR3: TGTGCCAGCAGCGCAGACAGGGGAGCTGAAGCTTTCTTT.

This clonotype was picked up many times. The chain carries TRBV18 and TRBJ2-1, with unresolved D. This CDR3 is 17 amino acids long. V gave up 1 base and J gave up 2 bases, with 15 bases separating them. Per the germline V gene, CDR1 is KGHSH and CDR2 is LQKENI. The CDR3 loop reads CASSPRAVTVPYNEQFF. The DNA of the CDR3 is TGTGCCAGCTCACCACGGGCAGTAACGGTCCCCTACAATGAGCAGTTCTTC. The full variable domain, in which reference TRBV18 and TRBJ2-1 provide the parts outside the CDR3, is NAGVMQNPRHLVRRRGQEARLRCSPMKGHSHVYWYRQLPEEGLKFMVYLQKENIIDESGMPKERFSAEFPKEGPSILRIQQVVRGDSAAYFCASSPRAVTVPYNEQFFGPGTRLTVL.

The chain uses TRBV9 and TRBJ1-2, with D perhaps matching TRBD1 (5 bases). V lost 3 bases, J lost 4 bases, and 16 bases lay in between. Germline CDR1 reads SGDLS; CDR2 reads YYNGEE. CDR3 length: 15 amino acids. CDR3 DNA: TGTGCCAGCAGCGGCTCCTTCCAGGGCTCCTATGGCTACACCTTC. As protein: CASSGSFQGSYGYTF.

Concerning this clonotype itself: This may come from a read error, since a much larger clone is one base off. The chain recombines TRBV11-2 with TRBJ2-5; no definite D call. Trimming removed 6 bases from V and 1 base from J, with 3 bases in between. The CDR3 is made up of 11 amino acids. Germline CDR1 is SGHAT and CDR2 is FQNNGV. In DNA form, the CDR3 reads TGTGCCAGCAGGATCCAAGAGACCCAGTACTTC. Its protein product is CASRIQETQYF.

This clonotype was observed many times. The CDR3 region has the DNA TGTGCCAGCAGCTTAGCGAGTTCCCTAGCGGGGGGCTGGGTTCACACAGATACGCAGTATTTT. Protein sequence: CASSLASSLAGGWVHTDTQYF. The genes are TRBV7-2 and TRBJ2-3, with TRBD2 identical over 11 bases. With V trimmed by 0 bases and J by 2 bases, 16 bases remained unmatched. CDR3 length: 21 residues. Germline-derived CDR1 and CDR2 are SGHTA and FQGNSA.

This clonotype was picked up many times. The chain is built from TRBV5-1 and TRBJ2-7; 7 bases agree with TRBD1. Germline V gene lookup returns CDR1 SGHRS and CDR2 YFSETQ. This CDR3 spans 14 amino acids. Trimming removed 4 bases from V and 5 bases from J; junction bases left unmatched: 9. In DNA, the CDR3 is TGCGCCAGCAGCCCGACAGGGCTAGAGGACGAGCAGTACTTC. Translation gives CASSPTGLEDEQYF.

This clonotype was found many times. This chain uses TRBV5-5 with TRBJ2-1; tentative D call: TRBD2 (7 bases). Trimming removed 4 bases from V and 8 bases from J, with 19 bases in between. This CDR3 contains 15 residues. Germline loops: CDR1 SGHKS, CDR2 YYEKEE (reference sequence). CDR3: CASSDETGGRDEQFF. The CDR3 DNA reads as TGTGCCAGCAGCGATGAGACGGGGGGCAGGGATGAGCAGTTCTTC. The whole variable domain, remainder taken from reference TRBV5-5 and TRBJ2-1, is DAGVTQSPTHLIKTRGQQVTLRCSPISGHKSVSWYQQVLGQGPQFIFQYYEKEERGRGNFPDRFSARQFPNYSSELNVNALLLGDSALYLCASSDETGGRDEQFFGPGTRLTVL.

This clonotype was counted many times. The genes are TRBV6-5 and TRBJ2-7; TRBD1 aligns across 9 bases. V trimming: 0 bases; J trimming: 3 bases; junction bases outside the gene matches: 3. The germline V gene has CDR1 MNHEY and CDR2 SVGAGI. The CDR3 extends over 15 amino acids. CDR3 in amino acids: CASSYSGDRDYEQYF. CDR3 bases: TGTGCCAGCAGTTACTCGGGGGACAGGGACTACGAGCAGTACTTC.

The chain carries TRBV2 and TRBJ2-3, with 8 nucleotides matching TRBD1. The V and J ends lost 6 bases and 8 bases, in that order; junction bases with no gene match: 7. The CDR3 runs to 13 residues. CDR1 is SNHLY and CDR2 is FYNNEI in the germline V gene. The CDR3 is CASRVDRGGTQYF. CDR3 DNA sequence: TGTGCCAGCAGAGTAGACAGGGGAGGTACGCAGTATTTT.

The table lists this clonotype with a few counts. This may be a read error: a much more frequent sequence differs by one nucleotide. J is TRBJ2-1 and V is TRBV29-1; D gene uncertain. The germline gives CDR1 SQVTM, CDR2 ANQGSEA. Trimming took off 4 bases at V and 0 bases at J, with 10 bases between the two ends. This CDR3 spans 14 amino acids. The CDR3 protein is CSVAGDGSYNEQFF. In DNA, the CDR3 is TGCAGCGTTGCGGGCGACGGCTCCTACAATGAGCAGTTCTTC.

This clonotype was seen many times. The V and J genes are TRBV19 and TRBJ1-5; a possible D gene is TRBD1 (6 bases). Germline values: CDR1 LNHDA, CDR2 SQIVND (reference sequence). This CDR3 has 15 residues. V was clipped by 4 bases and J by 7 bases, with 17 bases between them. CDR3 region: CASSNVGGGGQPQHF. DNA for the CDR3: TGTGCCAGTAGTAATGTGGGGGGCGGAGGCCAGCCCCAGCATTTT.

In this sample, this clonotype turned up many times. The genes are TRBV18 and TRBJ2-2, with D possibly TRBD2 on 6 matching bases. Germline V gives CDR1 KGHSH, CDR2 LQKENI. CDR3 length equals 16 residues. With 2 bases removed from V and 0 bases from J, the gap between germline ends came to 10 bases. In DNA form, the CDR3 reads TGTGCCAGCTCACCAACCGGGACTTCGAACACCGGGGAGCTGTTTTTT. This codes for CASSPTGTSNTGELFF.

CDR3 nucleotides: TGTGCCAGCAGCGTAGGTCCCCTTCGGTTGATAGCCCAAGAGACCCAGTACTTC. Translation gives CASSVGPLRLIAQETQYF. The chain uses TRBV9 and TRBJ2-5; D unresolved. The germline V gene has CDR1 SGDLS and CDR2 YYNGEE. This CDR3 comprises 18 residues. Trimming cost V 0 bases and J 1 base, with 19 bases left between them.

This clonotype was found a few times. A single base separates this from a much larger clone, so it may be a read error. The gene calls are TRBV12-3 or TRBV12-4 and TRBJ1-1, with D hard to call. V lost 3 bases to trimming and J lost 3 bases, with 11 bases between them. The CDR3 is 14 residues long. CDR3 loop: CASSFRIGYTEAFF. The CDR3 region has the DNA TGTGCCAGCAGTTTCCGTATTGGTTACACTGAAGCTTTCTTT.

This clonotype was seen once. The chain couples TRBV2 to TRBJ1-5, with D perhaps TRBD1 (6 bases). V shed 6 bases and J shed 7 bases, with 22 bases lying between them. The CDR3 sequence is 16 residues long. Germline CDR1 and CDR2: SNHLY and FYNNEI. In DNA, the CDR3 is TGTGCCAGCAGCACCCAAAGTACAGGGAGTGGCCAGCCCCAGCATTTT. This codes for CASSTQSTGSGQPQHF. Drawing the rest from reference TRBV2 and TRBJ1-5, the complete variable domain is EPEVTQTPSHQVTQMGQEVILRCVPISNHLYFYWYRQILGQKVEFLVSFYNNEISEKSEIFDDQFSVERPDGSNFTLKIRSTKLEDSAMYFCASSTQSTGSGQPQHFGDGTRLSIL.

This clonotype was recorded many times. The chain combines TRBV20-1 with TRBJ2-1; D is tentatively TRBD1 or TRBD2 (5 bases each). The germline V gene encodes CDR1 DFQATT and CDR2 SNEGSKA (reference sequence). The CDR3 is 11 residues long. CDR3 nucleotides: TGCAGCAGGGACGGACACAATGAGCAGTTCTTC. As protein: CSRDGHNEQFF.

In its sample, this clonotype was seen many times. DNA of the CDR3: TGTGCCTGGAATTACGGGGTGAACACTGAAGCTTTCTTT. Its protein product is CAWNYGVNTEAFF. The gene calls are TRBV30 and TRBJ1-1; D not resolved. The CDR3 totals 13 residues. V lost 4 bases and J lost 0, with 9 bases in between. Per the germline V gene, CDR1 is GTSNPN and CDR2 is SVGIG (reference sequence).

In this sample, this clonotype turned up a few times. V gene TRBV19 combines with J gene TRBJ1-5; perhaps TRBD1 as D (5 bases). The CDR3 covers 14 residues. The V end was cut by 5 bases, the J end by 2 bases, with 10 bases between. Germline CDR1 reads LNHDA; CDR2 reads SQIVND (reference sequence). CDR3 sequence (DNA): TGTGCCAGTAGTGTGATGGGGGGCAATCAGCCCCAGCATTTT. It specifies CASSVMGGNQPQHF.

This clonotype was seen at least ten times. This chain uses TRBV30 with TRBJ2-7; D is undetermined. This CDR3 is built from 15 residues. Germline-derived CDR1 and CDR2 are GTSNPN and SVGIG (reference sequence). The V end lost 0 bases, the J end lost 2 bases, and 14 bases lay between the germline ends. The CDR3 DNA reads TGTGCCTGGAGTGTACGACCTAACCTAGCCTACGAGCAGTACTTC. Encoded protein: CAWSVRPNLAYEQYF.

The V gene is TRBV7-8, the J gene TRBJ2-1; D uncertain. CDR3 length: 14 residues. V lost 1 base and J lost 6, with 10 bases in between. Looked up from germline, CDR1 is SGHVS and CDR2 is FQNEAQ. Written as DNA, the CDR3 is TGTGCCAGCAGCTTAGTAGTTCTCCCCAATGAGCAGTTCTTC. It codes for CASSLVVLPNEQFF.

Of note for this clonotype: With a much larger clone just one base away, this may be a read error. The chain is built from TRBV30 and TRBJ1-5; D ambiguous. The CDR3 has 14 residues. V lost 0 bases to trimming and J lost 2 bases, with 8 bases between them. Germline CDR1 is GTSNPN and CDR2 is SVGIG (reference sequence). This CDR3 is CAWSVASGNQPQHF. CDR3 sequence (DNA): TGTGCCTGGAGTGTAGCAAGCGGCAATCAGCCCCAGCATTTT.

Details on this clonotype: This probably arose from a read error, given a far larger clone one base away. This chain uses TRBV2 with TRBJ2-1; 11 nucleotides line up with TRBD2. This CDR3 spans 16 amino acids. Trimming took 7 bases from V and 10 from J; bases not matched to a gene: 15. Germline lookup yields CDR1 SNHLY and CDR2 FYNNEI. The DNA of the CDR3 is TGTGCCAGCATTCGTTCACTAGCGGGGGTCTCCTACGAGCAGTTCTTC. Amino acid sequence: CASIRSLAGVSYEQFF.